This T cell receptor beta chain was captured by sequencing in a study of early T cells in non-severe SARS-CoV-2 infection (dated by TCRdb to 2020 to 2022). A note on the overall study: TCR sequencing used bulk RNA from unsorted whole blood, so alpha and beta chains could not be paired.

The study was a case-control design nested within a healthcare worker cohort in London, UK, with weekly nasopharyngeal swab PCR tests and blood sampling. Healthcare workers were recruited during the week of the UK lockdown, between 23 and 31 March 2020, and followed weekly for up to about 16 weeks. Study-level results and caveats: Matching against VDJdb was skewed toward anti-spike CD8 responses, likely underestimated virus-specific expansions, and missed private and CD4 specificities.

CDR3 length: 16 amino acids, cysteine to phenylalanine. The only DNA kept is the CDR3, 48 bases in frame from the first base. V was cut back by 5 bases and J by 4 bases, leaving a gap of 20 bases between them. CDR1 and CDR2, looked up from the germline V gene, are SGHVS and FNYEAQ. Library prep was done by 5' RACE. TCRdb names NextSeq 500 as the instrument used. To correct for sequencing error and PCR bias, the TCR library protocol tagged individual cDNA molecules with unique molecular identifiers. TCR alpha and beta chains were both sequenced, and the abundances of alpha and beta sequences in each sample were closely correlated with each other. The authors processed their data as follows. Decombinator V4 was used to perform V gene, J gene and CDR3 annotation of TCR sequences. TCRs were defined as expanded if a significant change between any two time points was detected under a Poisson model with p below 0.0001. TCR abundances were normalised to the total number of TCRs sequenced per sample and were expressed as counts per million. TRAV1-2 paired with TRAJ12, TRAJ20 or TRAJ33 defined MAIT TCRs, while TRAV10 paired with TRAJ18 defined iNKT TCRs. VDJdb, accessed on 1 November 2021, was searched for TCRs annotated for CMV, EBV and SARS-CoV-2, and TCRs annotated for more than one antigen were excluded. TCRdb reworked the public reads: Q25 trimming with fastp, MiXCR clone assembly, productive beta chains retained. When rows share a CDR3 protein, they turn into one entry using the most common DNA and genes. Clone size and V and J calls follow TCRdb, not the original study. In this sample the table shows 80,000 to 100,000 distinct CDR3 sequences, approximately 10% of which occur a single time. Of the sample, less than 5.5% is held by the ten largest clones.

Comment on this clonotype: Its specific antigen is unknown. Base qualities were left out, and no much larger clone turns up one base away.

This receptor chain uses TRBV7-6 and TRBJ1-1, with TRBD1 tentatively as D gene (6 bases match). This receptor was obtained from an adult who was a healthcare worker with PCR-confirmed SARS-CoV-2 infection or an uninfected control (not recorded which). Sequencing was performed on whole blood, taken at baseline. The bases read TGTGCCAGCAGCGCCCACAGGGAGCGGTCGGGCACTGAAGCTTTCTTT. Its protein reads: CASSAHRERSGTEAFF.